This TCR beta chain was recovered during a study of blood T cell repertoires in COVID-19. V lost 12 bases, J lost 2 bases, and 8 bases stayed unmatched. Germline CDR1 reads KGHDR; CDR2 reads SFDVKD. There are 13 residues in the CDR3. Clones were read by immunoSEQ multiplex PCR, and TCRdb kept only the in-frame ones, dropping some. This sample has roughly 72,000 clones; about four fifths occur once, and the top ten carry 5.4%. This chain links TRBV24-1 with TRBJ2-5; 7 bases map to TRBD1. The sequenced material came from peripheral blood. This TCR was recovered from a woman over 75 with active or convalescent COVID-19. The CDR3 is CAAATGRQETQYF. In nucleotides, the CDR3 is TGTGCCGCCGCGACAGGGAGACAAGAGACCCAGTACTTC.